This T cell receptor beta chain comes out of a study of T-cell memory formation after mild COVID-19 (dated by TCRdb to about 2021). For the study in its entirety: TCR sequence clusters from the two donors were found to be largely donor specific. The cohort was made up of two young adult volunteers, one female and one male, who were previously healthy. In a couple of donors, T-cell clones that expanded and contracted after mild COVID-19 were followed by sequencing TCRalpha and TCRbeta repertoires longitudinally.

This clonotype was detected only a few times. Its antigen remains unidentified. No much larger clone exists at a distance of one base, and base qualities are not known. The germline V gene encodes CDR1 SGDLS and CDR2 YYNGEE. The CDR3 holds 16 amino acids from the cysteine to the phenylalanine. Only the CDR3 portion is preserved as DNA: 48 bases, with reading frame beginning at the first base. The V end gives up 4 bases and the J end 5 bases, leaving 8 bases in the junction not matched to a gene. Ficoll-Paque density gradient centrifugation was used to isolate PBMCs. Here is what the overall study found, with its caveats: Some responding clones were found in pre-infection memory, which suggests that pre-existing cross-reactive memory T cells took part in the SARS-CoV-2 response. Balanced CD4/CD8 phenotypes were observed for clones contracting from day 15 to 85, whereas a bias towards CD4+ was observed for a second wave of clones expanding from day 15 to 37. Contracting CD4+ clones appeared mostly in the CM and EM memory subsets, whereas CD8+ clones were enriched in EMRA. The study covered only a couple of mild cases, and larger cohorts including severe cases with pre-infection samples were considered necessary. Whether the second-wave clones peaking on day 37 were SARS-CoV-2 specific was not confirmed.

Instrument on record: Illumina NovaSeq 6000. cDNA libraries for TCRalpha and TCRbeta were prepared by 5'RACE using constant-segment primers, with sample barcodes and unique molecular identifiers added. Trizol reagent was used to extract RNA from every sample. Libraries were amplified in two PCR steps, with a second sample barcode and Illumina TruSeq adapters added in the second step. Sequencing of libraries was performed on an Illumina NovaSeq with 2 x 150 bp paired-end reads. As for the original processing: Demultiplexing of reads and collapsing into UMI-guided consensus sequences were performed with migec v1.2.7. Using mixcr v2.1.11, UMI consensuses were aligned to TRA and TRB V and J templates and then assembled into clonotypes. Expanded or contracted clonotypes were those called significant by both edgeR and NoisET, with noise models trained on biological replicates. For edgeR calls, the thresholds were a false discovery rate-adjusted p below 0.01 and a log2 fold-change of 1. PCA with hierarchical clustering of max-normalized trajectories of the 1000 most abundant clonotypes was used as exploratory dynamics analysis. The CD4 or CD8 phenotype of responding clones was assigned using the separately sequenced CD4+ and CD8+ repertoires. TCRdb ran its own pipeline on the public reads, namely fastp trimming at Q25 and MiXCR clone calling, and kept in-frame beta chains. CDR3 protein sequences are deduplicated, and each keeps its most common genes and DNA. None of the V and J calls come from the authors' own analysis; TCRdb made them. The sample includes 360,000 or so distinct CDR3 sequences, with 25% to 30% observed a single time. The top ten hold 13% of the sample.

The TCR originated in an adult woman who had mild COVID-19 (a few samples of this study predate the infection). The sample titles of this study are shuffled in the database, so cell type and time point are left out; the donor was told from shared clones. Material for sequencing was PBMCs or a T cell subset sorted from them (not recorded which). Recombination connected TRBV9 to TRBJ2-3, with 12 central nucleotides matching TRBD2. The CDR3 amino acid sequence is: CASSPREGLAGDTQYF. The DNA sequence reads TGTGCCAGCAGCCCGCGGGAGGGACTAGCGGGAGATACGCAGTATTTT.